These 32 T cell receptor beta chains came from one sample sequenced in a study of blood T cells in healthy people across ages. Sample-barcoded 5' priming and a J-beta primer mix drove a second PCR of 7 to 11 cycles. TCRdb ran MiXCR on the 5' RACE reads and lists one entry per CDR3 protein. The sample holds roughly 2 million distinct CDR3 sequences, around half seen once. Material for sequencing was blood. The receptors here all came from a woman aged 40 to 55 in good health.

The chain uses TRBV5-6 and TRBJ2-1; 9 bases agree with TRBD2. The CDR3 length is 17 residues. Germline CDR1 reads SGHDT; CDR2 reads YYEEEE. V shed 2 bases, J shed 4 bases, and the junction held 10 bases outside the gene matches. Written as DNA, the CDR3 is TGTGCCAGCAGCTTCAGACTAGCGGCTATGACATACAATGAGCAGTTCTTC. This sequence encodes CASSFRLAAMTYNEQFF.

This clonotype has just a few counts. This chain uses TRBV9 with TRBJ2-1, with D possibly TRBD1 on 5 matching bases. The V gene lost 0 bases and the J gene lost 7 bases, with 11 bases spanning the gap. This CDR3 spans 14 amino acids. Germline CDR1 and CDR2: SGDLS and YYNGEE. CDR3 DNA sequence: TGTGCCAGCAGCGTAGACGGCAGGGTGAATGAGCAGTTCTTC. Its protein is CASSVDGRVNEQFF.

The chain carries TRBV25-1 and TRBJ2-7, with D uncertain. Trimming stripped 5 bases from V and 1 base from J, with 15 bases between. This CDR3 has 15 residues. The germline V gene encodes CDR1 MGHDK and CDR2 SYGVNS. The CDR3 protein is CASSPSSVGSYEQYF. The CDR3 bases are TGTGCCAGCAGTCCCTCTAGTGTAGGGTCCTACGAGCAGTACTTC.

As regards this clonotype: This may stem from a read error, because a much larger clone lies one nucleotide away. This chain uses TRBV20-1 with TRBJ2-3, with D perhaps TRBD2 (6 bases). The CDR3 runs 15 residues. V was trimmed by 7 bases and J by 0 bases, leaving 17 bases between them. Germline lookup yields CDR1 DFQATT and CDR2 SNEGSKA (reference sequence). CDR3 in DNA: TGCAGTGTTGGGGGGTCCTTATCGAGCACAGATACGCAGTATTTT. Protein sequence: CSVGGSLSSTDTQYF.

The chain combines TRBV20-1 with TRBJ1-1; a possible D gene is TRBD1 (6 bases). Germline CDR1 reads DFQATT; CDR2 reads SNEGSKA (reference sequence). V lost 0 bases and J lost 5, with 16 bases in between. The CDR3 spans 15 residues. CDR3 DNA: TGCAGTGCTAGAGATGCGGGGGCAGGGCGGACTGAAGCTTTCTTT. Encoded protein: CSARDAGAGRTEAFF.

The chain carries TRBV20-1 and TRBJ1-4; tentative D call: TRBD1 (5 bases). Germline CDR1 is DFQATT and CDR2 is SNEGSKA (reference sequence). Trimming stripped 5 bases from V and 8 bases from J, with 18 bases between. This CDR3 is 14 amino acids long. CDR3: CSAFSLGEGEKLFF. The CDR3 bases are TGCAGTGCTTTCTCACTAGGGGAAGGAGAAAAACTGTTTTTT.

V usage is TRBV5-1 and J usage is TRBJ2-2; 8 nucleotides match TRBD1. The length of the CDR3 is 16 residues. Trimming took 1 base from V and 9 from J; bases not matched to a gene: 11. Germline V gene data show CDR1 as SGHRS and CDR2 as YFSETQ. The CDR3, as DNA: TGCGCCAGCAGCTTGACGGCTCAGGGGGCTCGGCGGGAGCTGTTTTTT. It specifies CASSLTAQGARRELFF.

Worth noting for this clonotype: At one boundary the junction diverges from the germline segment, which might be a read error. The chain employs TRBV15 and TRBJ2-5; D unclear. The CDR3 extends over 15 amino acids. CDR1 and CDR2 (germline): LNHNV, YYDKDF (reference sequence). In DNA, the CDR3 is TGTGTCACCAGCAGAGAGGATCCAGCTTTAGAGACCCAGTACTTC. Its protein product is CVTSREDPALETQYF.

The rearrangement links TRBV20-1 to TRBJ1-6; D unclear. Germline CDR1 DFQATT, CDR2 SNEGSKA (reference sequence). Trimming pared 6 bases from V and 5 bases from J, leaving 11 bases between. The CDR3 is 13 amino acids. The DNA for the CDR3 is TGCAGTGCCAAGGGCCGGAATAATTCACCCCTCCACTTT. Translating gives CSAKGRNNSPLHF.

This chain uses TRBV7-2 with TRBJ2-1, with D perhaps given as TRBD1 or TRBD2 (5 bases each). CDR1 is SGHTA and CDR2 is FQGNSA in the germline V gene. This CDR3 is 17 amino acids long. V was clipped by 6 bases and J by 6 bases, with 24 bases between them. CDR3 in amino acids: CASRGVSGDQWGNEQFF. DNA for the CDR3: TGTGCCAGCAGGGGGGTGTCAGGCGATCAGTGGGGCAATGAGCAGTTCTTC.

The chain links TRBV20-1 to TRBJ2-1, with TRBD2 matching over 9 bases. V was pared by 3 bases and J by 8 bases, with 8 bases of the junction left unmatched. Germline CDR1 is DFQATT and CDR2 is SNEGSKA (reference sequence). The CDR3 extends over 14 amino acids. CDR3 DNA: TGCAGTGCTAGTGGGACTAGCCCTTTCCATGAGCAGTTCTTC. It is translated as CSASGTSPFHEQFF.

The V gene is TRBV6-5, the J gene TRBJ1-6; D gene uncertain. Germline V CDR1 and CDR2: MNHEY, SVGAGI. The ends were cut back, 10 bases at V and 6 bases at J, with 22 bases in the middle. This CDR3 is built from 16 residues. CDR3: CATNSLTSGGNSPLHF. As DNA, the CDR3 is TGTGCCACCAACTCTCTAACCTCCGGAGGTAATTCACCCCTCCACTTT.

This clonotype came up a few times. CDR3 nucleotide sequence: TGTGCCACCAGCGGAGGACTAGTCGAGACCCAGTACTTC. Translating it yields CATSGGLVETQYF. The rearrangement links TRBV15 to TRBJ2-5; 7 nucleotides agree with TRBD2. V lost 5 bases to trimming and J lost 5 bases; unmatched junction nucleotides: 5. From germline, CDR1 is LNHNV and CDR2 YYDKDF (reference sequence). The CDR3 is 13 residues long.

The genes are TRBV5-6 and TRBJ1-4; D is undetermined. The V gene lost 1 base and the J gene lost 6 bases, with 10 bases spanning the gap. Germline-derived CDR1 and CDR2 are SGHDT and YYEEEE. The CDR3 contains 14 residues. CDR3 coding DNA: TGTGCCAGCAGCTTGTCACAGTTCCATGAAAAACTGTTTTTT. Translation gives CASSLSQFHEKLFF. The whole variable domain, remainder taken from reference TRBV5-6 and TRBJ1-4, is DAGVTQSPTHLIKTRGQQVTLRCSPKSGHDTVSWYQQALGQGPQFIFQYYEEEERQRGNFPDRFSGHQFPNYSSELNVNALLLGDSALYLCASSLSQFHEKLFFGSGTQLSVL.

This sequence joins TRBV4-3 and TRBJ1-2, with 9 positions matching TRBD1. This CDR3 contains 15 residues. Germline CDR1 and CDR2: LGHNA and YSLEER. V trimming: 4 bases; J trimming: 4 bases; junction bases outside the gene matches: 7. The CDR3 region is CASSRDTGGAYGYTF. CDR3 DNA: TGCGCCAGCAGCCGAGACACAGGGGGCGCCTATGGCTACACCTTC.

This chain connects TRBV5-6 to TRBJ2-7, with D possibly being TRBD1 (6 bases). Trimming removed 4 bases from V and 3 bases from J, with 17 bases in between. Germline assignment: CDR1 SGHDT and CDR2 YYEEEE. The CDR3 runs to 15 residues. In DNA, the CDR3 is TGTGCCAGCAGCGGCACCGGGACACCTTACTACGAGCAGTACTTC. It codes for CASSGTGTPYYEQYF.

J is TRBJ2-7 and V is TRBV24-1; D perhaps matches TRBD1 (5 bases). The CDR3 covers 11 residues. The V and J ends lost 4 bases and 5 bases respectively, with 5 bases between them. Germline V gives CDR1 KGHDR, CDR2 SFDVKD. The CDR3 DNA is TGTGCCACCAGTGAAGGGGACGAGCAGTACTTC. Translation: CATSEGDEQYF.

The chain has TRBV20-1 and TRBJ1-5, with TRBD1 identical over 7 bases. With 5 bases clipped from V and 13 bases from J, the junction kept 14 bases outside the gene matches. The V gene's germline CDR1 is DFQATT and CDR2 SNEGSKA (reference sequence). The CDR3 runs 13 residues. The CDR3 is CSAANSGQSTQHF. The CDR3 region has the DNA TGCAGTGCTGCGAACTCGGGACAGAGCACTCAGCATTTT.

This clonotype was counted a few times. This chain joins TRBV4-2 and TRBJ2-4; tentatively, D is TRBD1 or TRBD2 (6 bases each). Germline CDR1 and CDR2: LGHNA and YNFKEQ. CDR3 length: 15 amino acids. Trimming took off 4 bases at V and 9 bases at J, with 19 bases between the two ends. The CDR3, as DNA: TGTGCCAGCAGCCGCACCAGGGAGGACAGAGGCATTCAGTACTTC. Residues: CASSRTREDRGIQYF.

The V and J genes are TRBV20-1 and TRBJ2-1; D gene uncertain. The CDR3 extends over 15 amino acids. The ends were cut back, 4 bases at V and 2 bases at J, with 15 bases in the middle. Germline CDR1 DFQATT, CDR2 SNEGSKA (reference sequence). CDR3 nucleotide sequence: TGCAGTGCTAAGGAGCGAAGTGGACCCTACAATGAGCAGTTCTTC. Its translation is CSAKERSGPYNEQFF.

This clonotype has more than one count but fewer than ten. The gene calls are TRBV29-1 and TRBJ2-3; TRBD2 agrees at 10 bases. Trimming took 3 bases from V and 5 from J; bases not matched to a gene: 8. The length of the CDR3 is 15 residues. CDR1 and CDR2 from the germline V gene are SQVTM and ANQGSEA. The CDR3 sequence: CSVDTSGVGRDTQYF. CDR3 in DNA: TGCAGCGTTGATACTAGCGGGGTCGGCAGAGATACGCAGTATTTT.

The rearrangement uses TRBV6-6 and TRBJ2-3; D is ambiguous. The CDR3 length is 15 residues. Trimming pared 2 bases from V and 1 base from J, leaving 10 bases between. Germline V lookup: CDR1 MNHNY, CDR2 SVGAGI (reference sequence). The CDR3 DNA sequence: TGTGCCAGCAGTTACCCCTCGTCGGGCACAGATACGCAGTATTTT. It specifies CASSYPSSGTDTQYF.

The V and J genes are TRBV13 and TRBJ2-1; 9 positions match TRBD1. Germline V gene data show CDR1 as PRHDT and CDR2 as FYEKMQ (reference sequence). Unmatched junction bases numbered 8, after V lost 2 bases and J lost 12 bases. This CDR3 has 14 amino acids. The CDR3 nucleotides read TGTGCCAGCAGCTTACGCGTAAACAGGGGGCGGCAGTTCTTC. Translated, it gives CASSLRVNRGRQFF.

This clonotype was found a few times. For the CDR3, the DNA is TGCAGTGCAAAAGACAGGGGGCTAGGAGATACGCAGTATTTT. Its protein is CSAKDRGLGDTQYF. The V gene is TRBV20-1, the J gene TRBJ2-3, with 10 positions matching TRBD1. CDR1 is DFQATT, CDR2 SNEGSKA, per germline (reference sequence). This CDR3 has 14 amino acids. V dropped 6 bases and J dropped 5; count of bases not matched to a gene: 8.

This clonotype was counted ten times or more. The V and J genes are TRBV4-3 and TRBJ2-3; D remains unclear. The germline V gene encodes CDR1 LGHNA and CDR2 YSLEER. The CDR3 has 18 amino acids. Trimming removed 1 base from V and 0 bases from J, with 17 bases in between. The CDR3 loop is CASSQVSPDVTSTDTQYF. Written as DNA, the CDR3 is TGCGCCAGCAGCCAAGTTTCCCCAGACGTGACTAGCACAGATACGCAGTATTTT.

The CDR3 coding sequence is TGTGCCAGCAGTCATCAGGGAGGATCCAATGAGCAGTACTTC. Translation: CASSHQGGSNEQYF. V usage is TRBV28 and J usage is TRBJ2-5, with D maybe TRBD2 (6 bases). Trimming removed 5 bases at V and 11 bases at J, with 21 bases between. There are 14 residues in the CDR3. Germline lookup yields CDR1 MDHEN and CDR2 SYDVKM.

This clonotype has only a few counts. J is TRBJ1-2 and V is TRBV20-1; D is perhaps TRBD1 (6 bases). CDR3 size: 15 residues. The V end was cut by 2 bases, the J end by 8 bases, with 21 bases between. The germline V gene encodes CDR1 DFQATT and CDR2 SNEGSKA (reference sequence). CDR3: CSARNPSDSRGGYTF. Written as DNA, the CDR3 is TGCAGTGCTAGAAACCCCTCGGACAGCCGAGGAGGCTACACCTTC.

This clonotype was seen once. The CDR3 region has the DNA TGTGCCAGCAGCTTAGTAAGACAGGGTAAGGATGAGCAGTTCTTC. It specifies CASSLVRQGKDEQFF. The J gene is TRBJ2-1, the V gene TRBV7-9; 7 nucleotides match TRBD1. This CDR3 is 15 amino acids long. The germline V gene encodes CDR1 SEHNR and CDR2 FQNEAQ (reference sequence). The V gene end was trimmed by 1 base and the J gene end by 8 bases; junction bases not matched to a gene: 8.

DNA for the CDR3: TGTGCCAGCAGGGCTAAGGGACAGGGCAATCAGCCCCAGCATTTT. Amino acid sequence: CASRAKGQGNQPQHF. The J gene is TRBJ1-5, the V gene TRBV27; 8 nucleotides match TRBD1. The junction had 6 bases not matched to a gene; V was cut back by 6 bases and J by 2 bases. The CDR3 runs to 15 residues. Looked up from germline, CDR1 is MNHEY and CDR2 is SMNVEV (reference sequence).

The chain couples TRBV12-3 or TRBV12-4 to TRBJ2-2, with 14 bases that match TRBD2. The length of the CDR3 is 16 residues. V lost 3 bases, J lost 7 bases, and 4 bases stayed unmatched. CDR3 loop: CASSLTSGGASGELFF. The CDR3 DNA reads TGTGCCAGCAGTTTGACTAGCGGGGGGGCAAGCGGGGAGCTGTTTTTT.

This clonotype was observed a handful of times. V and J are TRBV15 and TRBJ2-5; perhaps TRBD1 as D (6 bases). Germline V lookup: CDR1 LNHNV, CDR2 YYDKDF (reference sequence). V gave up 0 bases and J gave up 4 bases, with 18 bases separating them. This CDR3 comprises 17 residues. CDR3 region: CATSRDLSQGHSETQYF. The CDR3 DNA follows: TGTGCCACCAGCAGAGATCTTTCACAGGGACATTCAGAGACCCAGTACTTC.

Turning to this clonotype: A clone one base away is much larger, so this may be a read error. The chain joins TRBV6-5 to TRBJ1-2, with D possibly matching TRBD1 (6 bases). This CDR3 is 12 amino acids long. Per germline, CDR1 MNHEY and CDR2 SVGAGI. V dropped 7 bases and J dropped 4 bases, with 10 bases sitting between them. In nucleotides, the CDR3 is TGTGCCAGCAAGGACAGCCTCTATGGCTACACCTTC. Amino acids: CASKDSLYGYTF.